This paragraph covers one T cell receptor beta chain sequence. Baseline, cycle 4 day 1, and cycle 7 day 1 were the blood sampling points. Method: immunoSEQ multiplex PCR; TCRdb's copy keeps in-frame clones and lacks some. This repertoire shows about 67,000 clones, around 93% found once; its top ten account for roughly 13%. The sample comes from a study of OX40 agonist ivuxolimab in advanced cancers. Study as a whole: Earlier anti-PD-1, anti-PD-L1 or anti-CTLA-4 therapy was permitted; under 50% had received some.

The TCR comes from an adult with an advanced solid tumor such as melanoma, head and neck, liver or kidney cancer. Material: CD4+ or CD8+ T cells sorted from blood, obtained in a trial of the OX40 agonist ivuxolimab.

CDR3 sequence (DNA): TGTGCCAGTAGCGAGCAACTAGAGGGTAGCACAGATACGCAGTATTTT. Translating it yields CASSEQLEGSTDTQYF. This chain connects TRBV19 to TRBJ2-3; D might be TRBD2 (5 bases). CDR3 length: 16 residues. Germline CDR1 LNHDA, CDR2 SQIVND (reference sequence). Trimming cost V 6 bases and J 0 bases, with 16 bases left between them.